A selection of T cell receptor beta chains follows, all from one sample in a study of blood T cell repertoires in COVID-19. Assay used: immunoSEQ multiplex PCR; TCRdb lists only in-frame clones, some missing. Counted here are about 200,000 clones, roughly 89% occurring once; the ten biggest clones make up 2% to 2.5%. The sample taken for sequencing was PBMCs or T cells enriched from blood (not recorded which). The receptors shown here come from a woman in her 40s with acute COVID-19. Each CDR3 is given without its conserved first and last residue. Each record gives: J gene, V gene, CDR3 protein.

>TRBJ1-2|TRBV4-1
ASSQGTGPKGYT
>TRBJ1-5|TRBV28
ASGWSYNQPQH
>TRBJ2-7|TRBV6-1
ASSEFIGGQTYEQY
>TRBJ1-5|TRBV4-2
ASSQDLQWTGRHQPQH
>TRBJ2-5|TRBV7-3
ASSLGLAGMKTQY
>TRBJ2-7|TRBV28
ASSLYGGDTYEQY
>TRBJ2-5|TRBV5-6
ASSLPGGLQETQY
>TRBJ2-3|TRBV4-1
ASSPRAVELAQY
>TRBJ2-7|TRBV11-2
ASSLGRGYEQY
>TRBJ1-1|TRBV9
ASSVEGATEAF
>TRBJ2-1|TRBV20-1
SAAGANEQF
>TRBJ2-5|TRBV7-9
ASSPGTAKY
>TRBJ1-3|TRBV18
ASSLKSTGGENTIY
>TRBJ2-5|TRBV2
ASSEGTSGGETQY
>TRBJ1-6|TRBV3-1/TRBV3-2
ASSKGDSAPLH
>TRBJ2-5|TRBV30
AWSSPPRGKTQY
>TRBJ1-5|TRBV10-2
ASSDRTGGGNQPQH
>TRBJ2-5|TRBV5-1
ASSPRTSGRAETQY
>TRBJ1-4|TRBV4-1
ASSQAAGISSTNEKLF
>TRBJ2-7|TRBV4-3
ASSQSLPGTSVHEQY
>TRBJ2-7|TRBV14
ASSLLAGGPLYEQY
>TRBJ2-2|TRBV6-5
ASSSGGNTGELF
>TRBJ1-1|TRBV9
ASSVGQELNTEAF
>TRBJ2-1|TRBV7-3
ASSIPGTSGRERRSYNEQF
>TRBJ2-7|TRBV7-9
ASSSSGNSYEQY
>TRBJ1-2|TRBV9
ASSTQDRGRGYT
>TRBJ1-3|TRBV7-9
ASSLIRVNSGNTIY
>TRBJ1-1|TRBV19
ASWTGGPNTEAF
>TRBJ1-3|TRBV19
ASSHARWDMTGNTIY
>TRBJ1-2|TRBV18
ASSPPGTASHGYT
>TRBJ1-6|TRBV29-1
SVGDQYNSPLH
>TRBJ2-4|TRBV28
ASSSPLGGGQNIQY
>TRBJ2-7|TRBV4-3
ASSQDALGQAFTYEQY
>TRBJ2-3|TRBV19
ATGLAGVSSTDTQY
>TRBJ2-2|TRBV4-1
ASSQDTSLNTGELF
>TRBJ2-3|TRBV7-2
ASSLAGDRALLTRSTDTQY
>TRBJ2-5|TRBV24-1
ATSDFSPGQGKETQY
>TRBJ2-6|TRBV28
ASSWRGSGANVLT
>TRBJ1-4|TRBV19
ASTSRDRLMPEKLF
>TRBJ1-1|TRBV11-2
ASSLGGTIKNTEAF
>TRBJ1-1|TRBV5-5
ASLIQGNTEAF
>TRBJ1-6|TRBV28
ASSPPSTTHSPLH
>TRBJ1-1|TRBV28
ASRSGQGSTEAF
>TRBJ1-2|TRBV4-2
ASRVQGEGDGYT
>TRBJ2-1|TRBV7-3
ASSFGGSSYNEQF
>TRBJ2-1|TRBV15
ATSRGQVNKEQF
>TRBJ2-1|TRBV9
ASSVASRAGGYNEQF
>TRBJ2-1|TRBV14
ASSRRGGLADNEQF
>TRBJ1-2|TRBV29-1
SVEDKGANYGYT
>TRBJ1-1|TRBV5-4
ASSLARGQSTEAF
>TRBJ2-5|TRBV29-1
SVDTNPTSGGSLETQY
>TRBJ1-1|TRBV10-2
ASTKGGSTEAF
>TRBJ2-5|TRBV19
ASTTGGTQETQY
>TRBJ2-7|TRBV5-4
ASSLVGTGPYEQY
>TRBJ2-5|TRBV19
ASSYGVSQETQY